This is a list of T cell receptor beta chains from one sample in a study of prognosis after radiotherapy for stage I lung cancer. TCRdb independently ran MiXCR on the multiplex PCR reads; one entry per CDR3 protein. The sample yields roughly 13,000 distinct CDR3 sequences, 28% seen once. The specimen comprised PBMCs, sampled before or after stereotactic body radiation therapy (not recorded which). Receptor source: a donor of 50 years or more with non-small cell lung cancer. Both conserved end residues are part of each CDR3. The D gene is left open where the match is weak. Only part of the rows carry a size: once, few, many, or a class if the clone is expanded.

d_gene,v_gene,abundance,len,j_gene,CDR3nt,CDR3aa
.,TRBV12-3/TRBV12-4,.,11,TRBJ2-5,TGTGCCAGCAGTCTGGAAAAGAGCCAGTACTTC,CASSLEKSQYF
.,TRBV4-1,many,15,TRBJ2-3,TGCGCCAGCAGCCCCCCGACAGGTGGCTCAGATACGCAGTATTTT,CASSPPTGGSDTQYF
.,TRBV20-1,many,12,TRBJ1-4,TGCAGTGCAAGAAGGGGTCCGGAAAAACTGTTTTTT,CSARRGPEKLFF
TRBD1,TRBV5-1,medium-sized,15,TRBJ2-2,TGCGCCAGCAGCCGCGGGACAGGGGTCACCGGGGAGCTGTTTTTT,CASSRGTGVTGELFF
TRBD1,TRBV6-1,once,14,TRBJ2-7,TGTGCCAGTCTCCGGGACAGGGGGCTCTACGAGCAGTACTTC,CASLRDRGLYEQYF
.,TRBV6-2/TRBV6-3,.,13,TRBJ2-1,TGTGCCAGCAGTGTTCGCTCAGGGTTTGAGCAGTTCTTC,CASSVRSGFEQFF
.,TRBV11-2,medium-sized,15,TRBJ2-1,TGTGCCAGCAGCTGGACTCAAAACCCTTACAATGAGCAGTTCTTC,CASSWTQNPYNEQFF
.,TRBV2,once,16,TRBJ1-6,TGTGGAAGCAGTGATCGGTGGGAGTCTGGTAATTCACCCCTCCACTTT,CGSSDRWESGNSPLHF
.,TRBV2,medium-sized,11,TRBJ2-7,TGTGCCAGCACCGAAGACATCGAGCAGTACTTC,CASTEDIEQYF
TRBD2,TRBV27,many,15,TRBJ2-5,TGTGCCAGCAGTATCGGGACTAGCGGGGAAGAGACCCAGTACTTC,CASSIGTSGEETQYF
.,TRBV5-1,many,15,TRBJ2-7,TGCGCCAGCAGCTTGACTAGTCCCTTAGATCGGGAGCAGTACTTC,CASSLTSPLDREQYF
.,TRBV29-1,.,12,TRBJ2-7,TGCAGCGGGGGACAATGGCCCTACGAGCAGTACTTC,CSGGQWPYEQYF
.,TRBV27,medium-sized,16,TRBJ1-2,TGTGCCAGCAGTATAAAGGGTGGTTGGGGTGCCTATGGCTACACCTTC,CASSIKGGWGAYGYTF
TRBD2,TRBV15,many,15,TRBJ2-1,TGTGCCACCAGCCCAACTAGCGGACTTAACAATGAGCAGTTCTTC,CATSPTSGLNNEQFF
TRBD1,TRBV4-1,many,16,TRBJ1-2,TGCGCCAGCAGCCAAGACGGCAGGGGGCTAACTGGTGGCTACACCTTC,CASSQDGRGLTGGYTF
.,TRBV6-5,medium-sized,14,TRBJ1-5,TGTGCCAGCAGTTACCGGGGGGACGGCCAGCCCCAGCATTTT,CASSYRGDGQPQHF
TRBD1,TRBV12-3/TRBV12-4,medium-sized,13,TRBJ2-7,TGTGCCAGCAGTCGGACAGGAACCTACGAGCAGTACTTC,CASSRTGTYEQYF
.,TRBV20-1,medium-sized,14,TRBJ2-1,TGCAGTGCTAGAGGGGATAGCGGTTACAATGAGCAGTTCTTC,CSARGDSGYNEQFF
.,TRBV6-1,many,15,TRBJ1-1,TGTGCCAGCAGTCTCATCTCAGGAATGAACACTGAAGCTTTCTTT,CASSLISGMNTEAFF
.,TRBV19,many,15,TRBJ1-5,TGTGCCAGCAAGACCGACAGGTCTAGCAATCAGCCCCAGCATTTT,CASKTDRSSNQPQHF
.,TRBV3-1,many,13,TRBJ2-5,TGTGCCAGCGGGTTTGGGGGTGAAGAGACCCAGTACTTC,CASGFGGEETQYF
TRBD2,TRBV9,many,16,TRBJ2-1,TGTGCCAGCAGCGTTGCGGCGGGAGGTTTCTACAATGAGCAGTTCTTC,CASSVAAGGFYNEQFF
.,TRBV5-6,.,18,TRBJ1-6,TGTGCCAGCAGCTTCAGGGCCCGGGGCCAGGTCCGTAATTCACCCCTCCACTTT,CASSFRARGQVRNSPLHF
TRBD2,TRBV20-1,.,14,TRBJ2-7,TGCAGTGGGGCGCTAGCGGGGCCCTACTACGAGCAGTACTTC,CSGALAGPYYEQYF
TRBD2,TRBV2,.,13,TRBJ2-7,TGTGCCAGCGACGGGCGGGAGGTCCTCGAGCAGTACTTC,CASDGREVLEQYF
TRBD1,TRBV20-1,many,13,TRBJ1-6,TGCAGTGCCAACAGGGGGCTTTATTCACCCCTCCACTTT,CSANRGLYSPLHF
TRBD2,TRBV3-1,many,13,TRBJ2-1,TGTGCCAGCAGACTAGCGGGCCCCAATGAGCAGTTCTTC,CASRLAGPNEQFF
TRBD1,TRBV18,.,14,TRBJ2-5,TGTACCAGCTCACCGACAGGGGACCAAGAGACCCATTACTTC,CTSSPTGDQETHYF
.,TRBV28,once,13,TRBJ2-7,TGTGCCAGCCCGTCGGACGGAAACTACGAGCAGTACTTC,CASPSDGNYEQYF
.,TRBV6-1,many,14,TRBJ2-2,TGTGCCAGCAACGACGGGGGGAACACCGGGGAGCTGTTTTTT,CASNDGGNTGELFF
TRBD1,TRBV5-1,medium-sized,17,TRBJ2-3,TGCGCCAGCAGCTTTAATCCGGGACAGGCCAGCACAGATACGCAGTATTTT,CASSFNPGQASTDTQYF
TRBD1,TRBV20-1,many,13,TRBJ1-2,TGCAGTGCTAGTAGGCAGGGGGCGAGCGGCTACACCTTC,CSASRQGASGYTF
.,TRBV24-1,many,16,TRBJ2-2,TGTGCCACCAGTGATTTAGGAGGGATCAACACCGGGGAGCTGTTTTTT,CATSDLGGINTGELFF
.,TRBV9,many,14,TRBJ1-4,TGTGCCAGCAGCTGGGAAGCAACTAATGAAAAACTGTTTTTT,CASSWEATNEKLFF
.,TRBV29-1,many,14,TRBJ2-2,TGCAGCGGAGGCCAAACCCAGGGTAGTAGGGAGCTGTTTTTT,CSGGQTQGSRELFF
.,TRBV2,many,14,TRBJ1-1,TGTGCCAGCAGCGTGCTGTCGGGGGACACTGAAGCTTTCTTT,CASSVLSGDTEAFF
TRBD2,TRBV7-3,many,16,TRBJ2-3,TGTGCCAGCAGCTTAACCGCGGGAGTTAGCACAGATACGCAGTATTTT,CASSLTAGVSTDTQYF
.,TRBV9,medium-sized,14,TRBJ2-1,TGTGCCAGCAGCGCCCCTCCTCCCGCCAATGAGCAGTTCTTC,CASSAPPPANEQFF
.,TRBV4-2,medium-sized,16,TRBJ2-3,TGTGCCAGCAGCCAAGGGGAGGGGGCAGTGACAGATACGCAGTATTTT,CASSQGEGAVTDTQYF
.,TRBV15,.,13,TRBJ1-2,TGTGCCGCCAGTGTACATGGTGATTCCGGCTACACCTTC,CAASVHGDSGYTF
TRBD1,TRBV6-2/TRBV6-3,.,15,TRBJ2-1,TGTGCCAGCAGTTATTCTGGACAGGGGTACAATGAGAAGTTTTTC,CASSYSGQGYNEKFF
TRBD1,TRBV30,many,13,TRBJ1-2,TGTGCCTGGAGGACAGGGGCTACCTATGGCTACACCTTC,CAWRTGATYGYTF
TRBD1,TRBV27,.,15,TRBJ2-4,TGTGCCAGCAGTTCCGGGATGGACAGGGCAAACATTCAGTACTTC,CASSSGMDRANIQYF
TRBD1,TRBV5-1,many,14,TRBJ1-4,TGCGCCAGCAGACTTGGACAGGCTAATGAAAAACTGTTTTTT,CASRLGQANEKLFF
TRBD2,TRBV9,.,17,TRBJ2-7,TGTGCCAGCAGCGTAGGGGCTAGCGGGAGCTCCTACAACGAGCAGTACTTC,CASSVGASGSSYNEQYF
TRBD2,TRBV28,medium-sized,15,TRBJ2-1,TGTGCCAGCAGTTCGACTAGCGGGAGGTCCGATGAGCAGTTCTTC,CASSSTSGRSDEQFF
TRBD2,TRBV7-6,many,19,TRBJ2-1,TGTGCCAGCAGCTCGTGGACCGAGAGCGGGAGGCCTTCCTACAATGAGCAGTTCTTC,CASSSWTESGRPSYNEQFF
.,TRBV3-1,many,15,TRBJ2-1,TGTGCCAGCAGCCAAGCAAAGGGGTTAGGAAATGAGCAGTTCTTC,CASSQAKGLGNEQFF